A single sample gave rise to the 8 T cell receptor beta chains below, sequenced in a study of CD8+ T cells in alopecia areata. cDNA serving as the sequencing template came from extracted, reverse transcribed RNA. This table comes from immunoSEQ multiplex PCR, and its TCRdb copy is limited to in-frame clones, with some not included. This sample carries 150,000 to 200,000 clones, around 71% of them seen once, and the ten largest clones take approximately 10%. Sequences were derived from CD8+ T cells sorted from blood, sampled at week 0. The receptor source for this set is a human donor with alopecia areata.

V usage is TRBV7-8 and J usage is TRBJ2-5; the match to TRBD2 covers 14 bases. The V segment lost 1 base and the J segment 3 bases; nucleotides outside the gene matches: 4. Germline V gives CDR1 SGHVS, CDR2 FQNEAQ. CDR3 size: 17 residues. CDR3 sequence reads: CASSLGWTSGGKETQYF. CDR3 DNA sequence: TGTGCCAGCAGCTTAGGATGGACTAGCGGGGGGAAAGAGACCCAGTACTTC.

The chain carries TRBV4-1 and TRBJ2-2; TRBD1 is a possible D gene (6 bases). Germline values: CDR1 MGHRA, CDR2 YSYEKL. Trimming removed 5 bases at V and 6 bases at J, with 16 bases between. The CDR3 runs to 15 residues. CDR3 residues: CASSNRVGAAGELFF. In DNA, the CDR3 is TGCGCCAGCAGCAATAGGGTGGGGGCCGCCGGGGAGCTGTTTTTT.

V and J are TRBV6-5 and TRBJ2-5, with 10 bases lining up with TRBD2. The length of the CDR3 is 14 residues. The germline V gene encodes CDR1 MNHEY and CDR2 SVGAGI. The V and J ends lost 6 bases and 5 bases, in that order; junction bases with no gene match: 6. Here the CDR3 reads CASSPSGGFETQYF. Written as DNA, the CDR3 is TGTGCCAGCAGCCCTAGCGGGGGTTTTGAGACCCAGTACTTC.

The chain has TRBV13 and TRBJ2-2; D is ambiguous. Between the trimmed V and J ends, which lost 1 base and 0 bases, there was a span of 12 bases. This CDR3 has 17 amino acids. Per germline, CDR1 PRHDT and CDR2 FYEKMQ (reference sequence). The DNA for the CDR3 is TGTGCCAGCAGCTTAGCCACGGTTCTCTCGAACACCGGGGAGCTGTTTTTT. Protein product: CASSLATVLSNTGELFF.

This rearrangement joins TRBV5-6 to TRBJ1-5, with D hard to call. The CDR3 contains 15 residues. Trimming took off 3 bases at V and 2 bases at J, with 12 bases between the two ends. Germline-derived CDR1 and CDR2 are SGHDT and YYEEEE. CDR3 region: CASSSWTRGNQPQHF. DNA of the CDR3: TGTGCCAGCAGCTCGTGGACGCGGGGCAATCAGCCCCAGCATTTT.

The chain has TRBV27 and TRBJ2-1, with a possible D match to TRBD2 (5 bases). The CDR3 sequence is 14 residues long. Germline loops: CDR1 MNHEY, CDR2 SMNVEV (reference sequence). V was cut by 3 bases and J by 6 bases, with 12 bases left in between. The CDR3: CASSFNGNRNEQFF. CDR3 nucleotides: TGTGCCAGCAGTTTTAACGGGAACCGCAATGAGCAGTTCTTC.

The CDR3 DNA sequence: TGTGCTAGTGGTTTGGTACGAAAAAATAGTGAAAAACTGTTTTTT. Translating it yields CASGLVRKNSEKLFF. The chain carries TRBV12-5 and TRBJ1-4; no clear D gene. Germline CDR1 reads LGHNT; CDR2 reads FRNRAP. This CDR3 region has 15 residues. Trimming took 0 bases from V and 7 from J, leaving 12 bases between them.

The chain employs TRBV6-5 and TRBJ2-7; D uncertain. V was clipped by 2 bases and J by 5 bases, with 4 bases between them. Germline V CDR1 and CDR2: MNHEY, SVGAGI. This CDR3 is 11 amino acids long. CDR3 nucleotide sequence: TGTGCCAGCAGTTACGGGGACGAGCAGTACTTC. Its translation is CASSYGDEQYF.